This T cell receptor beta chain was found in a study of neoadjuvant anti-PD-1 for oral cavity cancer. For the study at large: Non-progressing patients received a fourth nivolumab dose near day 43, then surgery on days 50-56. Whole-study findings and limits: Pretreatment Treg/Th17 ratio correlated inversely with post-treatment tumor clonality.

As regards this clone: Antigen: not known.

With 8 bases removed from V and 1 base from J, the gap between germline ends came to 9 bases. The CDR3 length is 12 residues. Germline CDR1 and CDR2: MNHEY and SMNVEV (reference sequence). Method: immunoSEQ multiplex PCR; TCRdb's copy keeps in-frame clones and lacks some. The data hold 65,000 to 95,000 clones, with 70% to 85% observed a single time. This receptor was identified in a person aged 35 to 85 with oral cavity squamous cell carcinoma. This chain uses TRBV27 with TRBJ2-7; D not resolved. This specimen was PBMCs, taken before nivolumab (anti-PD-1) treatment. The CDR3 bases are TGTGCCAGCCCCGCGGCGTCCTACGAGCAGTACTTC. This encodes CASPAASYEQYF.